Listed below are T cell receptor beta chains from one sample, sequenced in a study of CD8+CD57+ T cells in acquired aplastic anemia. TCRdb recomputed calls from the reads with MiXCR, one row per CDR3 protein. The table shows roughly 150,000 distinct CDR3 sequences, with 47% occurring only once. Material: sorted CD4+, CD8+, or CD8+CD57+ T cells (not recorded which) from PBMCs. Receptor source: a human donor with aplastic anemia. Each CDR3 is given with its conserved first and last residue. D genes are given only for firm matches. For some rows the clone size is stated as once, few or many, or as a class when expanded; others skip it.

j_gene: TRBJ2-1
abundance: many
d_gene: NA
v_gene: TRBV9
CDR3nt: TGTGCCAGCAGCGTAGGGTCCCCGCCCGTCACCTACAATGAGCAGTTCTTC
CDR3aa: CASSVGSPPVTYNEQFF

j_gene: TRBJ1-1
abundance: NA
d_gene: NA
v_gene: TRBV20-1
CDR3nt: TGCAGTGCTAGAGGGGTACAGGGTTCAACTGAAGCTTTCTTT
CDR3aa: CSARGVQGSTEAFF

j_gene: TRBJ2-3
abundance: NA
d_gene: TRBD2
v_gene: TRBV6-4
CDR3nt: TGTGCCACCAGTGACTCCGGGACTAGCGTACCCACAGATACGCAGTATTTT
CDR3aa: CATSDSGTSVPTDTQYF

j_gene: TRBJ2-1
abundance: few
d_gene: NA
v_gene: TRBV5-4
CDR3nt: TGTGCCAGCAGCACTCGCAGGGGAGGGATCTACAATGAGCAGTTCTTC
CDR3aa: CASSTRRGGIYNEQFF

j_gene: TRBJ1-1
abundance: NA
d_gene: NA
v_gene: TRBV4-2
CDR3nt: TGTACCAGCAGCCAAGTATCGAGTGACACTGGAGCTTTCTTT
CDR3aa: CTSSQVSSDTGAFF

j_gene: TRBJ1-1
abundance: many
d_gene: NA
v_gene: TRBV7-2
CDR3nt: TGTGCCAGCAGCTTAAGGTGGGCCGGGAACGCTGAAGCTTTCTTT
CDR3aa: CASSLRWAGNAEAFF

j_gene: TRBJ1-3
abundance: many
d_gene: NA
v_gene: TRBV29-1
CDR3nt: TGCAGCGTTGTCAAAGCGGCAGGAAACACCATATATTTT
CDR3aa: CSVVKAAGNTIYF

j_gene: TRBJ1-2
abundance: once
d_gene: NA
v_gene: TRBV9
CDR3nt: TGTGCCAGCAGCGTAGCCCAGGACAAGCGGTATGGCTACACCTTC
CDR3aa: CASSVAQDKRYGYTF

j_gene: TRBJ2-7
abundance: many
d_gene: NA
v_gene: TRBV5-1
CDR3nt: TGCGCCAGCAGCTTTTCGGTCGATCCCGTTTACGAGCAGTACTTC
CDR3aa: CASSFSVDPVYEQYF

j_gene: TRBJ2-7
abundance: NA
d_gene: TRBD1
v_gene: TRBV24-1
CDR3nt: TGTGCCACCAGTGAGGGACAGGGGAGACTCGAGCAGTACTTC
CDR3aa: CATSEGQGRLEQYF

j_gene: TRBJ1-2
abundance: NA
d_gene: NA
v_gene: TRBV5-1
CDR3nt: TGCGCCAGCAGCGCACAGGGATTCGGGAATGGCTACACCTTC
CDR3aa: CASSAQGFGNGYTF

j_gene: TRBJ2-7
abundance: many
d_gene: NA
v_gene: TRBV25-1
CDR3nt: TGTGCCAGCAGTGAAACACAGGTTAGCTCCTACGAGCAGTACTTC
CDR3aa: CASSETQVSSYEQYF

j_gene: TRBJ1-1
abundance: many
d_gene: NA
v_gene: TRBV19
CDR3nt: TGTGCCAGTAGTATGGGAACGGGACTGTCTACTGAAGCTTTCTTT
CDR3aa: CASSMGTGLSTEAFF

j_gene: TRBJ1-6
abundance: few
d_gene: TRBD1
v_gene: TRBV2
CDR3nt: TGTGCCAGCAGTGATTGGGACAGTGTATCACCCCTCCACTTT
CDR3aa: CASSDWDSVSPLHF

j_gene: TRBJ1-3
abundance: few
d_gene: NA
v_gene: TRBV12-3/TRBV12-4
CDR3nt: TGTGCCAGCAGGTTTGGCGGAACTGCTGGAAACACCATATATTTT
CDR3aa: CASRFGGTAGNTIYF

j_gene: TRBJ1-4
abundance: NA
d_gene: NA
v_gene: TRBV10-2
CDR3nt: TGCGCCAGCAGTGAGTCCGGGGGAGGTGAAGAAAAACTGTTTTTT
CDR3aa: CASSESGGGEEKLFF

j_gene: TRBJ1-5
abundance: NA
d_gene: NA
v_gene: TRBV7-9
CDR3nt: TGTGCGGCCGGGGGCAATCAGCCCCAGCATTTT
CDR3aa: CAAGGNQPQHF

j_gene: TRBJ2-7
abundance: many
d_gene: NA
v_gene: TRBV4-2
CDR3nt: TGTGCCAGCAGGCACCGGGACGGTGTCCCAGGCGTGGACGAGCAGTACTTC
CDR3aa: CASRHRDGVPGVDEQYF

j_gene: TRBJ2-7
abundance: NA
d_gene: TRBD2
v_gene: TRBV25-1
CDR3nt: TGTGCCAGCAGTGAGGAGGTACTAGCGGGAGGACTCCGCTACGAGCAGTACTTC
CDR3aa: CASSEEVLAGGLRYEQYF

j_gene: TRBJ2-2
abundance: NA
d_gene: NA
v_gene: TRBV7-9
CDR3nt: TGTGCCAGCAGCCAACTAAGTTGGTACACCGGGGAGCTGTTTTTT
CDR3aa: CASSQLSWYTGELFF

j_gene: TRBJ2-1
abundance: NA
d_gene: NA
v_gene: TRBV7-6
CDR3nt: TGTGCCAGCAGCCCTCATACGGGGATTGAGCAGTTCTTC
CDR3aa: CASSPHTGIEQFF

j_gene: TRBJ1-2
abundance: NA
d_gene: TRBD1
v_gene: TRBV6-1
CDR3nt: TGTGCCAGCACGCCGGGACAGGGGGATCCGAGGGGCTACACCTTC
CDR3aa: CASTPGQGDPRGYTF

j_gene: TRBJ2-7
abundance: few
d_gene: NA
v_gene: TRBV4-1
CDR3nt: TGCGCCAGCAGCCGAGTGGGATACGAGCAGTACTTC
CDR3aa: CASSRVGYEQYF

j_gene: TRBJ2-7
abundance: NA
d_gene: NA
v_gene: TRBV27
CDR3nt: TGTGCCAGCAGTCCATCAATCAGGGGTGGCGGGCGCGTCCCCAACGAGCAGTACTTC
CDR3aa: CASSPSIRGGGRVPNEQYF

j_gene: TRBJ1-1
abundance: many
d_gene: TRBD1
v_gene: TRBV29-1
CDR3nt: TGCAGCGTTGCACAGGGGACGAACACTGAAGCTTTCTTT
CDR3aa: CSVAQGTNTEAFF

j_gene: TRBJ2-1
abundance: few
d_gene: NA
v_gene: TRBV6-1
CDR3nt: TGTGCCAGCAGCCACGAGGGGGGCGGTTCCTACAATGAGCAGTTCTTC
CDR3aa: CASSHEGGGSYNEQFF

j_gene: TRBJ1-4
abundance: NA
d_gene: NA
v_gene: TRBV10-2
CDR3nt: TGCGCCAGCAGTGATGGCAAACGCGGCTACGAAAAACTGTTTTTT
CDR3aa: CASSDGKRGYEKLFF

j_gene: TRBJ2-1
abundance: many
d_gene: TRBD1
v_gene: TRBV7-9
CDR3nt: TGTGCCAGCAGCGTCCGGGGACAGGGGAGGATCTACAATGAGCAGTTCTTC
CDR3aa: CASSVRGQGRIYNEQFF

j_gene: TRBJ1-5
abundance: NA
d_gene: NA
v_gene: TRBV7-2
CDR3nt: TGTGCCAGCAGTTCGGGGGGGCAGCCCCAGCATTTT
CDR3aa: CASSSGGQPQHF

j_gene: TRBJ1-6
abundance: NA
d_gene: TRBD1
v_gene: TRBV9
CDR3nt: TGTGCCAGCAGCGCCGGGACAGGGCGGGGTAATTCACCCCTCCACTTT
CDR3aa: CASSAGTGRGNSPLHF

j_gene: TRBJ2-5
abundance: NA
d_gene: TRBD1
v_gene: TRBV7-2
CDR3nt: TGTGCCAGCAGTTTCGCAGGGACAGCAGAGACCCAGTACTTC
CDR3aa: CASSFAGTAETQYF

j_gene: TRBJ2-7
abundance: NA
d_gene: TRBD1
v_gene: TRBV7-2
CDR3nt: TGTGCCAGCAGCTTACAGGGGGCGAACTTC
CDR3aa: CASSLQGANF

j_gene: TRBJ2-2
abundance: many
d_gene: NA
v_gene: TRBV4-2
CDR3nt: TGTGCCAGCAGCCAACCAACCGGGGAGCTGTTTTTT
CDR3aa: CASSQPTGELFF

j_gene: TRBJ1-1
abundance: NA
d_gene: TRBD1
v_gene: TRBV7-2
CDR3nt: TGTGCCAGCAGCTCCGGACAGGGGGGCGGTAACACTGAAGCTTTCTTT
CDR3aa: CASSSGQGGGNTEAFF

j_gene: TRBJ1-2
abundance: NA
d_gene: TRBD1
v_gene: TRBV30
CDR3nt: TGTGCCTGGAGGGGAGAGACAGGGCAATATGGCTACACCTTC
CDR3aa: CAWRGETGQYGYTF

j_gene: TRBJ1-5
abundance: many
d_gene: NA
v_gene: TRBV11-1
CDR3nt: TGTGCCAGCAGCTCATCAAGGGGGGTCGGCAATCAGCCCCAGCATTTT
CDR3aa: CASSSSRGVGNQPQHF

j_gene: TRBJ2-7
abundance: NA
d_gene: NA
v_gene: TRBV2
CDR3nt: TGTGCCAGCAGTCAGCAGTCCTACGAGCAGTACTTC
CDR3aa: CASSQQSYEQYF

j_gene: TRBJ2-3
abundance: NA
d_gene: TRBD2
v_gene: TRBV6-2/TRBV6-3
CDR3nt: TGTGCCAGCAGTTACTCAATAGAGGCGGGGGTACACACAGATACGCAGTATTTT
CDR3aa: CASSYSIEAGVHTDTQYF

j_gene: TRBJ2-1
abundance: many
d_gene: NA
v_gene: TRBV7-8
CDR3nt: TGTGCCAGCAGCCTTGACAGGATCCTTGAGCAGTTCTTC
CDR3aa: CASSLDRILEQFF

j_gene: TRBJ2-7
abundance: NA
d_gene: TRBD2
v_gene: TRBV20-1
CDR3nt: TGCAGTGTAACCGGACTAGCGGGAGGCTACGAGCAGTACTTC
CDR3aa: CSVTGLAGGYEQYF

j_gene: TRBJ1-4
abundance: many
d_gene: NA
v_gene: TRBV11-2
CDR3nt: TGTGCCAGCAGCTACCAGCCGGACAGCTATGAAAAACTGTTTTTT
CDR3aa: CASSYQPDSYEKLFF

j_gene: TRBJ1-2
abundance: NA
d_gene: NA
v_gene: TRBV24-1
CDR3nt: TGTGCCACCAGTGACTGGACAGTAAACTATGGCTACACCTTC
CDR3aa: CATSDWTVNYGYTF

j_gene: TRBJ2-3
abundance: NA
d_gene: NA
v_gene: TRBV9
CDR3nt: TGTGCCAGCAGCGTAGCGCCAGGGTCAGCAGATACGCAGTATTTT
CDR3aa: CASSVAPGSADTQYF

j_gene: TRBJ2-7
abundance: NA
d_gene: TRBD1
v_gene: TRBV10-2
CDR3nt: TGCGCCAGCAGATCGGGACAGAACTACGAGCAGTACTTC
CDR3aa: CASRSGQNYEQYF

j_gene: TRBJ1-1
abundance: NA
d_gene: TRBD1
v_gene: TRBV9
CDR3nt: TGTGCCAGCAGCGCACAGGGGTTTGAAGCTTTCTTT
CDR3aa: CASSAQGFEAFF

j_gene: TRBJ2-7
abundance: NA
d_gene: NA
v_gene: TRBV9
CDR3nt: TGTGCCAGCAGCGGGCGGGGGCCGCCCTACGAGCAGTACTTC
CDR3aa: CASSGRGPPYEQYF

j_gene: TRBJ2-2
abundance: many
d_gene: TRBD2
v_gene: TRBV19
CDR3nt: TGTGCCAGTAAAACCGGGGGGACGACGGCCGGGGAGCTGTTTTTT
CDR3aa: CASKTGGTTAGELFF

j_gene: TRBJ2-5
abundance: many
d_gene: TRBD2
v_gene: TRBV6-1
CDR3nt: TGTGCCAGCAGGACTAGCGGGATATCAGTAGAGACCCAGTACTTC
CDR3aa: CASRTSGISVETQYF

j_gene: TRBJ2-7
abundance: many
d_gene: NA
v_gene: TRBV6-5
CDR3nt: TGTGCCAGCAGGTATCGTCACGGGGAGCAGTACTTC
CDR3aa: CASRYRHGEQYF

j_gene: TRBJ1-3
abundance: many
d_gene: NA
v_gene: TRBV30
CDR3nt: TGTGCCTGGAGTGTCCTATTCGGAAACACCATATATTTT
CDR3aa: CAWSVLFGNTIYF

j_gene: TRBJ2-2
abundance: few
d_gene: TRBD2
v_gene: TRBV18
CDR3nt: TGTGCCAGCTCATCTGGACTAGCGGGATCCACCGGGGAGCTGTTTTTT
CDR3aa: CASSSGLAGSTGELFF

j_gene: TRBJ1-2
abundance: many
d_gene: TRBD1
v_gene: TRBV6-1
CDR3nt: TGTGCCAGCAGAGGGACAGGGGATGCGAGGTACACCTTC
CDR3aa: CASRGTGDARYTF